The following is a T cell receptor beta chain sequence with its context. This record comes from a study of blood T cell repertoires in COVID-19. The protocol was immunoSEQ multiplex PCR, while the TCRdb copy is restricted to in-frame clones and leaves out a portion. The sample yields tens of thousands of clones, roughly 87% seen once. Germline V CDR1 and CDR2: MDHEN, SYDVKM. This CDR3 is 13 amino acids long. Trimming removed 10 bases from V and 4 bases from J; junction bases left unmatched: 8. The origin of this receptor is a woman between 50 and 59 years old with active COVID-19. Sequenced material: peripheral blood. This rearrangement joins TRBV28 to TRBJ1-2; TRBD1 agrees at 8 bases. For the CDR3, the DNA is TGTGCCATCACCGGACAGGGAGGCTATGGCTACACCTTC. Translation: CAITGQGGYGYTF.